This T cell receptor beta chain stems from a study of T-cell reconstitution after alpha-beta-depleted transplantation in children. The CDR3 has 14 residues. V shed 8 bases and J 8 bases; nucleotides not matched to a gene: 11. In germline, CDR1 is MNHEY, CDR2 SMNVEV (reference sequence). The TCRbeta library incorporated unique molecular identifiers. TCRdb fed the PCR reads into MiXCR, producing one record per CDR3 protein. Among around 500,000 distinct CDR3 sequences listed, 20% to 25% were seen once. The J gene is TRBJ2-2, the V gene TRBV27, with 7 bases that match TRBD2. This specimen was PBMCs, mostly from graft donor cells, taken 360 days after TCRalphabeta/CD19-depleted stem cell transplant. This sequence originates from a boy younger than two who had a stem cell transplant for acute myeloid leukemia, so the T cells may come from the graft donor. Here the CDR3 reads CASSRTSQWGELFF. The CDR3 bases are TGTGCCAGCTCAAGGACTAGTCAGTGGGGGGAGCTGTTTTTT.